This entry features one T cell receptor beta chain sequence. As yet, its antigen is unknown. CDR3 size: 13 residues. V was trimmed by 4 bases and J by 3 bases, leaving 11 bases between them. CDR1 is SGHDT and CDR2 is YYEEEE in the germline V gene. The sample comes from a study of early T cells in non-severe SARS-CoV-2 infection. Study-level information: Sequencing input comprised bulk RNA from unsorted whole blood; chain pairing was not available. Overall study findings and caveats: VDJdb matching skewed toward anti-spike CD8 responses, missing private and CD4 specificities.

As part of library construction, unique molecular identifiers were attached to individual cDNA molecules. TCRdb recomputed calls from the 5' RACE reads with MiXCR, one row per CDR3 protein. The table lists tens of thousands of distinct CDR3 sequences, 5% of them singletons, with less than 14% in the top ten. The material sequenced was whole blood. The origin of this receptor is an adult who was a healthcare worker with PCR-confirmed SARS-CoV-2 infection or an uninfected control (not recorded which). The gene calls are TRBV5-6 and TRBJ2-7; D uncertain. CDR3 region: CASSLEPGYEQYF. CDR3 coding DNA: TGTGCCAGCAGCCTCGAACCGGGCTACGAGCAGTACTTC.